This passage covers 2 T cell receptor beta chains from one sample sequenced in a study of blood T cell repertoires in COVID-19. Profiled with immunoSEQ multiplex PCR; TCRdb holds only in-frame clones, not every one. The table records 45,000 to 60,000 clones, 85% to 95% of them present only once. The specimen was peripheral blood. The source is a man between 45 and 60 years old with acute or convalescent COVID-19.

The gene calls are TRBV6-5 and TRBJ1-1; no clear D gene. With 5 bases removed from V and 10 bases from J, the gap between germline ends came to 17 bases. Per the germline V gene, CDR1 is MNHEY and CDR2 is SVGAGI. This CDR3 has 13 amino acids. The CDR3 sequence: CASSTTPPPRAFF. The DNA for the CDR3 is TGTGCCAGCAGTACAACGCCCCCCCCTAGAGCTTTCTTT.

The V call is TRBV11-3, the J call TRBJ2-7; TRBD1 agrees at 7 bases. Germline CDR1 SGHNT, CDR2 YENEEA. The CDR3 runs 13 residues. With 5 bases clipped from V and 3 bases from J, the junction kept 4 bases outside the gene matches. CDR3 residues: CASSRGHSYEQYF. CDR3 sequence (DNA): TGTGCCAGCAGCAGGGGGCACAGCTACGAGCAGTACTTC.